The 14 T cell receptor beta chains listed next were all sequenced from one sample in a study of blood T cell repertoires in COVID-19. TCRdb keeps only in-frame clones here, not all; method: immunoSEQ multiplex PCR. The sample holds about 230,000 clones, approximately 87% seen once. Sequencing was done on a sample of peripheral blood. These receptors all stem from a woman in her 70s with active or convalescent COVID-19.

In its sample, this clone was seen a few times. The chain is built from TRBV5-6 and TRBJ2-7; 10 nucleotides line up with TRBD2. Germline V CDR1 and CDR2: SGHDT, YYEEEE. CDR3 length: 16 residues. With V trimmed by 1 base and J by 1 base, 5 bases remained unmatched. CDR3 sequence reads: CASSLSAGLASYEQYF. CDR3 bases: TGTGCCAGCAGCTTGTCGGCGGGACTAGCGTCCTACGAGCAGTACTTC.

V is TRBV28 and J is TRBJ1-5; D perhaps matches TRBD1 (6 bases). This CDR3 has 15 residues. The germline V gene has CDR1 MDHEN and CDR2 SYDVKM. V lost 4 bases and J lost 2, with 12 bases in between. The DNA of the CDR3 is TGTGCCAGCAGTTCTAGGGGGTCCGGCAATCAGCCCCAGCATTTT. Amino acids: CASSSRGSGNQPQHF.

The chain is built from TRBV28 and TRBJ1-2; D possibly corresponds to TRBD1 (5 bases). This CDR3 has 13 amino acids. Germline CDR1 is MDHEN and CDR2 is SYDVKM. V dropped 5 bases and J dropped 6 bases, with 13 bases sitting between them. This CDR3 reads CASSIGGWDGYTF. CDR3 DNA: TGTGCCAGCAGTATCGGGGGGTGGGATGGCTACACCTTC.

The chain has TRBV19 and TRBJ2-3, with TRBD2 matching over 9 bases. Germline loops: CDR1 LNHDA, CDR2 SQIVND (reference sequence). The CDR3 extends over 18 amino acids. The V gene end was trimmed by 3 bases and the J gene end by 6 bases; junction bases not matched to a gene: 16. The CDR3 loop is CASSIYGLVAGAPDTQYF. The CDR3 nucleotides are TGTGCCAGTAGTATCTACGGACTAGTAGCGGGGGCCCCGGATACGCAGTATTTT. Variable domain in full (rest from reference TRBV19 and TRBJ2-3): DGGITQSPKYLFRKEGQNVTLSCEQNLNHDAMYWYRQDPGQGLRLIYYSQIVNDFQKGDIAEGYSVSREKKESFPLTVTSAQKNPTAFYLCASSIYGLVAGAPDTQYFGPGTRLTVL.

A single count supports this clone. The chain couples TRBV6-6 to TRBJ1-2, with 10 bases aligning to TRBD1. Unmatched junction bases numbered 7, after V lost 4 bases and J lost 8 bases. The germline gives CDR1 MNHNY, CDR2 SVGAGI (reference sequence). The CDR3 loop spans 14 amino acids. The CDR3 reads CASSSGTGAEGYTF. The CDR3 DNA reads TGTGCCAGCAGTTCCGGGACAGGGGCGGAGGGCTACACCTTC.

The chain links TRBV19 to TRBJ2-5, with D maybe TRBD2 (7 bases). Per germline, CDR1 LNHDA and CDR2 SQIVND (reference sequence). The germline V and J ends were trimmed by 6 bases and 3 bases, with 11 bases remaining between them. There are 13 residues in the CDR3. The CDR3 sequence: CASRGGAEETQYF. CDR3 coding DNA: TGTGCCAGTAGGGGGGGGGCTGAAGAGACCCAGTACTTC.

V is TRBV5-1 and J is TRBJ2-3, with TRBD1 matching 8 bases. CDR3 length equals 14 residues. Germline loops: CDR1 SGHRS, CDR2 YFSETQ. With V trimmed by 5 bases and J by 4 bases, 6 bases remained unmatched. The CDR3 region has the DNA TGCGCCAGCAGTTCGACAGGGGATGCAGATACGCAGTATTTT. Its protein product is CASSSTGDADTQYF.

The CDR3: CAWSEQGRSPLHF. The CDR3 nucleotides read TGTGCCTGGAGTGAACAGGGGAGGTCACCCCTCCACTTT. The genes are TRBV30 and TRBJ1-6; 7 bases match TRBD1. This CDR3 region has 13 residues. After removal of 1 base from V and 10 bases from J, the junction contained 4 bases not matched to a gene. The germline V gene has CDR1 GTSNPN and CDR2 SVGIG (reference sequence). The whole variable domain, filled in from reference TRBV30 and TRBJ1-6, reads SQTIHQWPATLVQPVGSPLSLECTVEGTSNPNLYWYRQAAGRGLQLLFYSVGIGQISSEVPQNLSASRPQDRQFILSSKKLLLSDSGFYLCAWSEQGRSPLHFGNGTRLTVT.

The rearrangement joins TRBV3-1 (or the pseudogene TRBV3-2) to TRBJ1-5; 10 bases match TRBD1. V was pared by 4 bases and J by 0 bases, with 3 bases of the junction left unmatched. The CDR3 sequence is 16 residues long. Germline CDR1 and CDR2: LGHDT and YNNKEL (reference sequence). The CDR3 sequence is CASSLGTGASNQPQHF. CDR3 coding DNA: TGTGCCAGCAGCCTCGGGACAGGGGCTAGCAATCAGCCCCAGCATTTT.

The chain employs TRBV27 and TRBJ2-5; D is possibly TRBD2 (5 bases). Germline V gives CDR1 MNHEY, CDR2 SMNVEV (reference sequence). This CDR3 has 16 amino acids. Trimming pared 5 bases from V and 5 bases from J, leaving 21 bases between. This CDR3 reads CASSSLEVGVGETQYF. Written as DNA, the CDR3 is TGTGCCAGCAGTAGCCTCGAGGTGGGAGTTGGCGAGACCCAGTACTTC.

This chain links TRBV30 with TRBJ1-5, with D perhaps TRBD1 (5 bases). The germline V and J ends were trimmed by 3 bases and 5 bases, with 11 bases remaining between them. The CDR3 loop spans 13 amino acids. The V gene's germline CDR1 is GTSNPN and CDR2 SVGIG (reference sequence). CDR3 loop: CAWSVGVDQPQHF. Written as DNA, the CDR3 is TGTGCCTGGAGCGTAGGGGTTGATCAGCCCCAGCATTTT.

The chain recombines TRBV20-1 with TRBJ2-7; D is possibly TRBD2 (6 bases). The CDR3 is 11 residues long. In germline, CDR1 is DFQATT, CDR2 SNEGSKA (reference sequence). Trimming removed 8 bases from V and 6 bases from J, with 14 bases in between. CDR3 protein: CSNPGACEQYF. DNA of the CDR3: TGCAGTAATCCGGGAGCGTGCGAGCAGTACTTC.

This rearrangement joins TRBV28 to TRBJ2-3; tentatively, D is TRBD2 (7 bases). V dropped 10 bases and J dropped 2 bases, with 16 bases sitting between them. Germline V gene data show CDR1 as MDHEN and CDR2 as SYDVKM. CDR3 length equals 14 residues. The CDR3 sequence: CAISAGDTTDTQYF. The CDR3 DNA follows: TGTGCCATCTCCGCGGGGGACACCACAGATACGCAGTATTTT.

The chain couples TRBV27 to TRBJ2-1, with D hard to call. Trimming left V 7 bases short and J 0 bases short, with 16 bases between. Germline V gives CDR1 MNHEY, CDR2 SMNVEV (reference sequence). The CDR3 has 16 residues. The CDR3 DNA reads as TGTGCCAGCAACTCAAGACTGTCGAGCTCCTACAATGAGCAGTTCTTC. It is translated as CASNSRLSSSYNEQFF.